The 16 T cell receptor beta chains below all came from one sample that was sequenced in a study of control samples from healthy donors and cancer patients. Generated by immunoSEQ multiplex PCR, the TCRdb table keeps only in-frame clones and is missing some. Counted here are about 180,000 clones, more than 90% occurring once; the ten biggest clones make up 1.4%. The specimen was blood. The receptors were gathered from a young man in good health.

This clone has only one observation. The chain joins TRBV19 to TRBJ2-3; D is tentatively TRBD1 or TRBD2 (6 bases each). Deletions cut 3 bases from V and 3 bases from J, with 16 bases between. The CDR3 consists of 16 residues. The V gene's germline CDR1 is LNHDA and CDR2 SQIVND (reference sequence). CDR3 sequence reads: CASSMSKGGTTDTQYF. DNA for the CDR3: TGTGCCAGTAGTATGTCGAAGGGGGGAACGACAGATACGCAGTATTTT.

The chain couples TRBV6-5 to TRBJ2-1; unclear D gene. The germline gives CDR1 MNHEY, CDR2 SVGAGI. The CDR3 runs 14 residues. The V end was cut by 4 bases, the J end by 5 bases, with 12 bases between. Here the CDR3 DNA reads TGTGCCAGCAGTTCGCCGTTGGGCCACAATGAGCAGTTCTTC. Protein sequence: CASSSPLGHNEQFF.

The CDR3 reads CARSDSNSPLHF. The CDR3 DNA follows: TGTGCCCGGTCGGACAGTAATTCACCCCTCCACTTT. V usage is TRBV30 and J usage is TRBJ1-6; perhaps TRBD1 as D (6 bases). There are 12 residues in the CDR3. The germline gives CDR1 GTSNPN, CDR2 SVGIG (reference sequence). V lost 8 bases, J lost 6 bases, and 11 bases lay in between. Supplemented by reference TRBV30 and TRBJ1-6, the full variable domain reads SQTIHQWPATLVQPVGSPLSLECTVEGTSNPNLYWYRQAAGRGLQLLFYSVGIGQISSEVPQNLSASRPQDRQFILSSKKLLLSDSGFYLCARSDSNSPLHFGNGTRLTVT.

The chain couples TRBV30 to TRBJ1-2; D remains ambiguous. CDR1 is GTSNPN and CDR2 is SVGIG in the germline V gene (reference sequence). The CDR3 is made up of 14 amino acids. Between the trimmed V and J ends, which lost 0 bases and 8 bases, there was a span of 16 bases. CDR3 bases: TGTGCCTGGAGTGTTGGAACTGACGGAAACGGCTACACCTTC. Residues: CAWSVGTDGNGYTF.

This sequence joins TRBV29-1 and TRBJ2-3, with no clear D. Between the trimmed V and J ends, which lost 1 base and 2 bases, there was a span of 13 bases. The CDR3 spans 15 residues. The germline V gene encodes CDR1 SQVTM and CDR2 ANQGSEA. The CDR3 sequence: CSVEGASPLTDTQYF. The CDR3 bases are TGCAGCGTTGAAGGGGCATCCCCGCTCACAGATACGCAGTATTTT.

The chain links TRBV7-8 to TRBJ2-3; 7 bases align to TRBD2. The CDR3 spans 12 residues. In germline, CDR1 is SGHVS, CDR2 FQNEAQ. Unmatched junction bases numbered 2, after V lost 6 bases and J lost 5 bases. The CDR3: CASRLAEDTQYF. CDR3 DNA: TGTGCCAGCAGGCTAGCGGAAGATACGCAGTATTTT.

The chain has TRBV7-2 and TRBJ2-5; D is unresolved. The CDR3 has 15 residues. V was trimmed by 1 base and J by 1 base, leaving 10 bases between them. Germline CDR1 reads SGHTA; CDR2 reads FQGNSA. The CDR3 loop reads CASSLVLARQETQYF. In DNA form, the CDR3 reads TGTGCCAGCAGCTTAGTCTTGGCTCGCCAAGAGACCCAGTACTTC.

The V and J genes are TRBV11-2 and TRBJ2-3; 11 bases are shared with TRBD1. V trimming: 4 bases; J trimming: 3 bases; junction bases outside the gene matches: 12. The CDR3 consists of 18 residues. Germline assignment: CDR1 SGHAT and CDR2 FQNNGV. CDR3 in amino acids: CASSSRAGTGGRTDTQYF. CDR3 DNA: TGTGCCAGCAGCTCACGGGCCGGGACAGGGGGTAGGACAGATACGCAGTATTTT.

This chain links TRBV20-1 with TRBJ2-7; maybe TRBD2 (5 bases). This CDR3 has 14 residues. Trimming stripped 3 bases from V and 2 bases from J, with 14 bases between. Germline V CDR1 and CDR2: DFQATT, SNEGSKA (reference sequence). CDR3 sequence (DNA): TGCAGTGCTAGTGTAGCGCTTTCCCCCTACGAGCAGTACTTC. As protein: CSASVALSPYEQYF.

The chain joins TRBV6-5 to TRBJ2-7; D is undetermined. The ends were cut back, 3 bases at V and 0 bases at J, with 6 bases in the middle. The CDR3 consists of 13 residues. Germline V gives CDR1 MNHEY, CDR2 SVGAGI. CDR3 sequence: CASSYRSSYEQYF. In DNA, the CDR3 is TGTGCCAGCAGTTATCGAAGCTCCTACGAGCAGTACTTC.

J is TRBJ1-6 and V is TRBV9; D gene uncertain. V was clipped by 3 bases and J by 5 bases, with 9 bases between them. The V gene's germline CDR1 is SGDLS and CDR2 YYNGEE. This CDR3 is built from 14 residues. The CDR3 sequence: CASSEQADNSPLHF. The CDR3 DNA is TGTGCCAGCAGCGAGCAGGCAGATAATTCACCCCTCCACTTT.

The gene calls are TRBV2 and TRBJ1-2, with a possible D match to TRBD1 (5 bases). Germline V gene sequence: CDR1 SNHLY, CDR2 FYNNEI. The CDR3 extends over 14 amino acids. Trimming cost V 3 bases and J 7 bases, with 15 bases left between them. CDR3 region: CASSEQLGLSGYTF. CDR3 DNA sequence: TGTGCCAGCAGTGAGCAATTGGGGCTATCTGGCTACACCTTC.

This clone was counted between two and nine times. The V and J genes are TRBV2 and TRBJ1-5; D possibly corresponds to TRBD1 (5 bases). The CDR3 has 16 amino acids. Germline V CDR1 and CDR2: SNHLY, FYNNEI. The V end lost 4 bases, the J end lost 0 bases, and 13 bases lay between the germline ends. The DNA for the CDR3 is TGTGCCAGCAGTGTTGGGACGGATTATAGCAATCAGCCCCAGCATTTT. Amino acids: CASSVGTDYSNQPQHF.

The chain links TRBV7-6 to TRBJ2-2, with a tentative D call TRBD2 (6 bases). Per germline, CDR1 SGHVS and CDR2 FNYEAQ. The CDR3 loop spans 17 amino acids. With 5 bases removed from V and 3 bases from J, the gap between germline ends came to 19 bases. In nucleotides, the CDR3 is TGTGCCAGCAGCAGGGGACTCCCCGGGTGGTACACCGGGGAGCTGTTTTTT. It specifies CASSRGLPGWYTGELFF.

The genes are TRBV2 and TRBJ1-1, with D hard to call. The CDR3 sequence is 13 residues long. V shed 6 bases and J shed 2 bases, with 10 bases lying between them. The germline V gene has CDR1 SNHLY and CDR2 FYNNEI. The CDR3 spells CASSLQVNTEAFF. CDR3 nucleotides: TGTGCCAGCAGCCTCCAAGTAAACACTGAAGCTTTCTTT.

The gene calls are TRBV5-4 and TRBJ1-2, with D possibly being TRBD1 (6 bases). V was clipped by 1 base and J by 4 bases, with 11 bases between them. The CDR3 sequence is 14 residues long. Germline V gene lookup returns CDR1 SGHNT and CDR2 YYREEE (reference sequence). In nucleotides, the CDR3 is TGTGCCAGCAGCTTGTGGACAGACATCTATGGCTACACCTTC. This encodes CASSLWTDIYGYTF.